The T cell receptor (beta chain) under discussion was sequenced for a study of neoadjuvant anti-PD-1 for oral cavity cancer. Study as a whole: Patients without progression got a fourth dose around day 43.

V lost 4 bases and J 8 bases, leaving 26 bases between the germline ends. Looked up from germline, CDR1 is MNHEY and CDR2 is SMNVEV (reference sequence). The CDR3 runs 17 residues. PBMC libraries mostly used approximately 500 ng of input genomic DNA, with six replicates per sample. The table came from immunoSEQ multiplex PCR; TCRdb's copy has only in-frame clones and leaves some out. Of about 14,000 clones listed, over 70% are singletons. This specimen was PBMCs, taken before nivolumab (anti-PD-1) treatment. The clonotype comes from a person between 40 and 85 years old with oral cavity squamous cell carcinoma. The V and J genes are TRBV27 and TRBJ1-2; unclear D gene. The chain's CDR3 is CASSSAETRRKWIGYTF. CDR3 DNA sequence: TGTGCCAGCAGTTCCGCCGAAACTAGACGAAAGTGGATCGGCTACACCTTC.